Listed here are 24 T cell receptor beta chains from one sample, sequenced in a study of response to subunit inactivated influenza vaccine. TCRdb reprocessed the RT-PCR reads with MiXCR, giving one entry per CDR3 protein. Of around 170,000 distinct CDR3 sequences detected, approximately 11% appear once; the ten largest clones hold about a third. Sequenced here: CD8+ T cells sorted from PBMCs, sampled around 25 months after vaccination. The receptors here all came from a man aged 45 to 70 who received an inactivated influenza vaccine.

The table lists this clonotype with a few counts. The CDR3 sequence is CASSQDSPAQTWLSTDTQYF. As DNA, the CDR3 is TGCGCCAGCAGCCAAGATTCTCCGGCACAGACCTGGCTTAGCACAGATACGCAGTATTTT. V gene TRBV4-3 combines with J gene TRBJ2-3; D remains ambiguous. This CDR3 spans 20 amino acids. With 0 bases removed from V and 0 bases from J, the gap between germline ends came to 22 bases. The germline V gene encodes CDR1 LGHNA and CDR2 YSLEER.

The gene calls are TRBV28 and TRBJ1-2; D is ambiguous. The CDR3 contains 14 residues. CDR1 is MDHEN and CDR2 is SYDVKM in the germline V gene. The germline V and J ends were trimmed by 0 bases and 2 bases, with 7 bases remaining between them. The CDR3 region has the DNA TGTGCCAGCAGTTTATGGGAGGGAAACTATGGCTACACCTTC. Protein sequence: CASSLWEGNYGYTF.

The chain uses TRBV4-1 and TRBJ1-5, with D possibly being TRBD1 (5 bases). The CDR3 extends over 18 amino acids. Germline CDR1 is MGHRA and CDR2 is YSYEKL. V was pared by 2 bases and J by 4 bases, with 21 bases between. In DNA form, the CDR3 reads TGCGCCAGCAGCCAAATCGGGGGATTCGACGGACAAAATCAGCCCCAGCATTTT. Its protein product is CASSQIGGFDGQNQPQHF.

The chain's CDR3 is CASSQLTSDEQYF. Here the CDR3 DNA reads TGTGCCAGCAGCCAGCTGACTTCGGACGAGCAGTACTTC. The chain employs TRBV16 and TRBJ2-7; no definite D call. There are 13 residues in the CDR3. Deletions cut 3 bases from V and 5 bases from J, with 11 bases between. Germline-derived CDR1 and CDR2 are KGHSY and FQNENV. Using reference TRBV16 and TRBJ2-7 for the parts outside the CDR3, the full variable domain is GEEVAQTPKHLVRGEGQKAKLYCAPIKGHSYVFWYQQVLKNEFKFLISFQNENVFDETGMPKERFSAKCLPNSPCSLEIQATKLEDSAVYFCASSQLTSDEQYFGPGTRLTVT.

This clonotype was counted between two and nine times. V usage is TRBV5-6 and J usage is TRBJ2-5; TRBD1 aligns across 8 bases. V dropped 1 base and J dropped 5; count of bases not matched to a gene: 4. The CDR3 extends over 14 amino acids. Germline assignment: CDR1 SGHDT and CDR2 YYEEEE. In nucleotides, the CDR3 is TGTGCCAGCAGCTTGTCGGACAGGGAGGAGACCCAGTACTTC. It codes for CASSLSDREETQYF.

This sequence joins TRBV11-2 and TRBJ2-7; TRBD1 or TRBD2 may be the D gene (5 bases each). CDR1 and CDR2 (germline): SGHAT, FQNNGV. The germline V and J ends were trimmed by 4 bases and 6 bases, with 10 bases remaining between them. The CDR3 length is 12 residues. CDR3 in DNA: TGTGCCAGCAGCTGGGGGTCCGGCGAGCAGTACTTC. Translating gives CASSWGSGEQYF.

The rearrangement joins TRBV24-1 to TRBJ2-3, with 8 positions matching TRBD1. CDR1 is KGHDR, CDR2 SFDVKD, per germline. The CDR3 contains 14 residues. With 9 bases clipped from V and 2 bases from J, the junction kept 6 bases outside the gene matches. CDR3 loop: CATAGTGSTDTQYF. DNA for the CDR3: TGTGCCACCGCCGGGACAGGCTCCACAGATACGCAGTATTTT.

This clonotype was seen ten or more times. The J gene is TRBJ2-7, the V gene TRBV9; D ambiguous. CDR1 is SGDLS and CDR2 is YYNGEE in the germline V gene. CDR3 length: 13 amino acids. V was clipped by 4 bases and J by 3 bases, with 11 bases between them. DNA of the CDR3: TGTGCCAGCAGCCCCCCGCGGCGCTACGAGCAGTACTTC. It yields the protein CASSPPRRYEQYF.

This clonotype was detected ten times or more. V gene TRBV4-3 combines with J gene TRBJ2-3; D is unresolved. The V gene's germline CDR1 is LGHNA and CDR2 YSLEER. The length of the CDR3 is 15 residues. Trimming stripped 0 bases from V and 4 bases from J, with 11 bases between. CDR3 sequence: CASSQEGGLSDTQYF. CDR3 in DNA: TGCGCCAGCAGCCAAGAAGGCGGCCTATCAGATACGCAGTATTTT.

The genes are TRBV7-9 and TRBJ2-5, with D unclear. The V end was cut by 5 bases, the J end by 2 bases, with 15 bases between. Germline CDR1 and CDR2: SEHNR and FQNEAQ (reference sequence). CDR3 length equals 15 residues. This CDR3 is CASSHPWKLQETQYF. In DNA form, the CDR3 reads TGTGCCAGCAGCCATCCGTGGAAACTTCAAGAGACCCAGTACTTC.

This clonotype was seen only a few times. The gene calls are TRBV10-2 and TRBJ2-7; the match to TRBD1 covers 7 bases. The V gene's germline CDR1 is WSHSY and CDR2 SAAADI. The length of the CDR3 is 14 residues. V dropped 6 bases and J dropped 3; count of bases not matched to a gene: 8. The chain's CDR3 is CASSGDNRGYEQYF. The DNA for the CDR3 is TGCGCCAGCAGCGGGGACAACAGGGGCTACGAGCAGTACTTC.

The chain couples TRBV4-1 to TRBJ2-5, with TRBD2 as a possible D gene (5 bases). Trimming stripped 0 bases from V and 3 bases from J, with 11 bases between. From germline, CDR1 is MGHRA and CDR2 YSYEKL. This CDR3 is 15 amino acids long. The CDR3 DNA follows: TGCGCCAGCAGCCAAGATGGCGACGGGGAAGAGACCCAGTACTTC. This codes for CASSQDGDGEETQYF.

The sample holds many counts of this clonotype. This rearrangement joins TRBV6-5 to TRBJ1-2, with 9 bases fitting TRBD1. Germline V gives CDR1 MNHEY, CDR2 SVGAGI. This CDR3 is built from 16 residues. V trimming: 2 bases; J trimming: 6 bases; junction bases outside the gene matches: 10. Here the CDR3 reads CASSYQRDREWDGYTF. The CDR3 region has the DNA TGTGCCAGCAGTTACCAAAGGGACAGGGAATGGGATGGCTACACCTTC.

This clonotype has at least ten counts. This chain uses TRBV6-5 with TRBJ1-2; no definite D call. Trimming removed 0 bases at V and 3 bases at J, with 8 bases between. Germline assignment: CDR1 MNHEY and CDR2 SVGAGI. This CDR3 is built from 14 residues. The CDR3 reads CASSYSKSHYGYTF. In DNA form, the CDR3 reads TGTGCCAGCAGTTACTCGAAGAGCCACTATGGCTACACCTTC.

This clonotype was counted between two and nine times. The chain is built from TRBV9 and TRBJ2-3; 9 bases align to TRBD1. V shed 4 bases, J shed 1 base, and the junction held 7 bases outside the gene matches. The germline CDR1 and CDR2 sequences are SGDLS and YYNGEE. The CDR3 has 16 amino acids. DNA for the CDR3: TGTGCCAGCAGCTTCCGGACAGGGGAAGGCACAGATACGCAGTATTTT. This translates into CASSFRTGEGTDTQYF.

This clonotype was counted many times. This chain links TRBV14 with TRBJ1-5; D is uncertain. Trimming stripped 3 bases from V and 4 bases from J, with 7 bases between. CDR3 size: 13 residues. Germline V gene lookup returns CDR1 SGHDN and CDR2 FVKESK. In nucleotides, the CDR3 is TGTGCCAGCAGCCAGGGAAGAAATCAGCCCCAGCATTTT. It specifies CASSQGRNQPQHF.

J is TRBJ2-1 and V is TRBV9; D is unresolved. This CDR3 is 16 amino acids long. V shed 0 bases and J shed 3 bases, with 13 bases lying between them. Per germline, CDR1 SGDLS and CDR2 YYNGEE. For the CDR3, the DNA is TGTGCCAGCAGCGTAGGGGCCCGTAACTACTACAATGAGCAGTTCTTC. It is translated as CASSVGARNYYNEQFF.

The CDR3 spells CATSRDRAGGYTF. The CDR3 nucleotides are TGTGCCACCAGCAGAGACAGGGCTGGTGGCTACACCTTC. The chain is built from TRBV15 and TRBJ1-2; D possibly corresponds to TRBD1 (5 bases). The CDR3 loop spans 13 amino acids. V lost 0 bases, J lost 7 bases, and 9 bases lay in between. Looked up from germline, CDR1 is LNHNV and CDR2 is YYDKDF (reference sequence).

This clonotype has more than one count but fewer than ten. V usage is TRBV20-1 and J usage is TRBJ2-1, with 7 nucleotides matching TRBD2. The CDR3 extends over 14 amino acids. The ends lost 1 base at V and 9 bases at J; junction bases unmatched: 9. The V gene's germline CDR1 is DFQATT and CDR2 SNEGSKA (reference sequence). Here the CDR3 DNA reads TGCAGTGCTAGAGGCAGACTAGCCGGGGGTGAGCAGTTCTTC. This codes for CSARGRLAGGEQFF.

This clonotype occurred many times. CDR3 residues: CASRTLARETQYF. CDR3 nucleotide sequence: TGTGCCAGCAGGACACTAGCGAGAGAGACCCAGTACTTC. The chain joins TRBV12-3 or TRBV12-4 to TRBJ2-5; 7 bases match TRBD2. Germline trimming cut 6 bases from V and 4 bases from J; bases unmatched to any gene: 5. This CDR3 has 13 amino acids.

V gene TRBV7-8 combines with J gene TRBJ2-7; possible D gene TRBD2, 6 bases. This CDR3 region has 15 residues. The germline V and J ends were trimmed by 2 bases and 3 bases, with 14 bases remaining between them. CDR1 and CDR2 from the germline V gene are SGHVS and FQNEAQ. CDR3 sequence: CASSLSSGGDYEQYF. The CDR3 DNA reads TGTGCCAGCAGCTTAAGTTCCGGGGGTGACTACGAGCAGTACTTC.

There are a few counts of this clonotype. The chain is built from TRBV12-3 or TRBV12-4 and TRBJ1-2; D unresolved. Trimming cost V 6 bases and J 12 bases, with 17 bases left between them. The CDR3 loop spans 12 amino acids. The CDR3 nucleotides are TGTGCCAGCAGCTTCGGTCAGACGCAACACACCTTC. It encodes CASSFGQTQHTF.

The genes are TRBV5-5 and TRBJ2-5; 11 bases align to TRBD2. Per germline, CDR1 SGHKS and CDR2 YYEKEE (reference sequence). The CDR3 has 15 residues. Trimming removed 5 bases from V and 2 bases from J; junction bases left unmatched: 5. The CDR3 coding sequence is TGTGCCAGCAGGGCTAGCGGGGGGCCGCAAGAGACCCAGTACTTC. Encoded protein: CASRASGGPQETQYF. Supplemented by reference TRBV5-5 and TRBJ2-5, the full variable domain reads DAGVTQSPTHLIKTRGQQVTLRCSPISGHKSVSWYQQVLGQGPQFIFQYYEKEERGRGNFPDRFSARQFPNYSSELNVNALLLGDSALYLCASRASGGPQETQYFGPGTRLLVL.

This chain joins TRBV6-5 and TRBJ2-7; D remains unclear. This CDR3 comprises 14 residues. CDR1 and CDR2 from the germline V gene are MNHEY and SVGAGI. V was trimmed by 2 bases and J by 2 bases, leaving 10 bases between them. CDR3: CASSYTTAAYEQYF. The CDR3 DNA is TGTGCCAGCAGTTACACAACAGCCGCCTACGAGCAGTACTTC.